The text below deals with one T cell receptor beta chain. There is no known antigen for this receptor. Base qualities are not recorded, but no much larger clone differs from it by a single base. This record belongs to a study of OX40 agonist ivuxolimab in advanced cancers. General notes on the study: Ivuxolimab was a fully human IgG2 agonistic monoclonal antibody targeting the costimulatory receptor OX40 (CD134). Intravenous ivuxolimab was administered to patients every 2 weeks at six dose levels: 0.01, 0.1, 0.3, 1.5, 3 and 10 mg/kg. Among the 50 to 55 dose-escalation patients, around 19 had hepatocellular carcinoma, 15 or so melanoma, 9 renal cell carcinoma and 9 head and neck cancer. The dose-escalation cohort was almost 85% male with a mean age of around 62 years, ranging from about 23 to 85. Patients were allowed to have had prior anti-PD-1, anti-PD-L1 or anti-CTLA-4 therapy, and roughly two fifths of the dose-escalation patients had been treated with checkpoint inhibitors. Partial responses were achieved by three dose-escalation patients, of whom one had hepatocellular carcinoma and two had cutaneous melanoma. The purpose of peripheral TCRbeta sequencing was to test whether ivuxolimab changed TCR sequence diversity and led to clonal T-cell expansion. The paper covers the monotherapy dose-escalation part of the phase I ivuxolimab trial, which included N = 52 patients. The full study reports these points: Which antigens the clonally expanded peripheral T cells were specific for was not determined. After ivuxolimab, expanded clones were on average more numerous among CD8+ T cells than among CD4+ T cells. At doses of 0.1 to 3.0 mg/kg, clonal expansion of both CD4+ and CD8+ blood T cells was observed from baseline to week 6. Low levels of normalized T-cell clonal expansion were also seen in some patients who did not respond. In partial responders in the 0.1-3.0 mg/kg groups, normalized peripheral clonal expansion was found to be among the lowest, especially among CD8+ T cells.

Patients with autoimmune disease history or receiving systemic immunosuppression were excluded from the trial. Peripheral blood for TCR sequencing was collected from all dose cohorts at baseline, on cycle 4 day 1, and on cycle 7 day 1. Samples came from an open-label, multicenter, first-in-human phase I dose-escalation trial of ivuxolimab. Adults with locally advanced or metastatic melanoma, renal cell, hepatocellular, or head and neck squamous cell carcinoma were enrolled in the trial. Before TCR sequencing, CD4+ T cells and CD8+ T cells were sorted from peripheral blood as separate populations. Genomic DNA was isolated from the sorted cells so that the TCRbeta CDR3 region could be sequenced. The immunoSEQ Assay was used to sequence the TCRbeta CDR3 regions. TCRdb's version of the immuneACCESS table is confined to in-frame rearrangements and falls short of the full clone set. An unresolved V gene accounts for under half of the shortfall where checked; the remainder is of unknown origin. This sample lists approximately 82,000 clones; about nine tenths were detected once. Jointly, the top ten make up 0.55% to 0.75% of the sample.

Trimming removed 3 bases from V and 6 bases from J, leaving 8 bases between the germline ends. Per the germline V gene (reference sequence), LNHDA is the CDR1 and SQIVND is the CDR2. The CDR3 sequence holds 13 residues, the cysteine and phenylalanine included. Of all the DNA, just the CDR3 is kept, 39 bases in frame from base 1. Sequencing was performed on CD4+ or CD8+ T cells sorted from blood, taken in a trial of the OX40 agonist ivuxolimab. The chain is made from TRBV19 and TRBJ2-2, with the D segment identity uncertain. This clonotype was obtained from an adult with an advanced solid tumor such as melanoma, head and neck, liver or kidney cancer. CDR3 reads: CASSIHPSGELFF. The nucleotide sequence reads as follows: TGTGCCAGTAGTATCCACCCGTCCGGGGAGCTGTTTTTT.